This T cell receptor beta chain was recorded in a study of shared clonotypes between healthy human individuals. Regarding the study as a whole: The four-donor shared clonotypes exceeded non-shared clonotypes in generation probability, with non-shared ones scoring lower.

A word on this clone: The antigen remains undetermined.

Sequenced by immunoSEQ multiplex PCR; TCRdb stores in-frame clones only, minus some. The sample contains about 380,000 clones, around 96% of which appear only once. Per germline, CDR1 SEHNR and CDR2 FQNEAQ (reference sequence). V lost 2 bases and J 3 bases, leaving 20 bases between the germline ends. The CDR3 runs to 17 residues. The V call is TRBV7-9, the J call TRBJ2-7; D is perhaps TRBD2 (6 bases). This sequence originates from a man aged 25 to 45 in good health. The source material was memory CD8+ T cells sorted from blood. Stated subset: CD45RO+ cells pooled with CCR7-negative TemRA cells. The CDR3 DNA sequence: TGTGCCAGCAGCTTACCCTTCGGAGCCGGGAGTAGCTACGAGCAGTACTTC. This translates into CASSLPFGAGSSYEQYF.